At least ten counts were recorded for the clone carrying this T cell receptor beta chain. Its cognate antigen is unknown. CDR3 length equals 12 residues. Trimming left V 5 bases short and J 13 bases short, with 12 bases between. CDR1 is MDHEN, CDR2 SYDVKM, per germline. The data are from a study of T cells in Graves' hyperthyroidism and ophthalmopathy. Authors of the study amplified TCR beta CDR3 regions from RNA transcripts. The study used the HTBI primer set for a first-round RT-PCR of the TCR CDR3. MiXCR was run by TCRdb on the multiplex PCR reads, yielding one entry per CDR3 protein. This sample yields nearly 600,000 distinct CDR3 sequences, of which more than 11% are seen a single time; 5.8% belongs to the top ten. Findings of the study overall: Most thyroid clonotypes expanded above 0.001 appeared in blood too.

The specimen sequenced was blood. The TCR was taken from a young woman with Graves' hyperthyroidism that later progressed to Graves' ophthalmopathy. This chain links TRBV28 with TRBJ1-6; tentative D call: TRBD1 (6 bases). CDR3 loop: CASSSTGIPLHF. The CDR3 bases are TGTGCCAGCAGTAGTACAGGGATTCCCCTCCACTTT.